This T cell receptor (beta chain) was identified in a study of vaccination effects on CD4 cells after COVID-19. J was trimmed by 2 bases and V by 4 bases; bases with no gene match: 2. Germline values: CDR1 SGHRS, CDR2 YFSETQ. The CDR3 runs 14 residues. Concerning this clone itself: Antigen unknown.

Under the ViraFEST assay, PBMC were stimulated with viral peptide pools so that antigen-specific CD4+ T cells expanded. Sequencing was performed afterwards. Around day 10 of culture, CD4+ T cells were separated out. Either the mRNA-1273 or the BNT162b2 vaccine was given to participants as two doses. Sequencing was performed with immunoSEQ multiplex PCR; in TCRdb, only in-frame clones are kept and a portion is missing. Of about 50,000 clones listed, about 70% are singletons. The source of this sequence is a human donor who received a COVID-19 vaccine. The genes are TRBV5-1 and TRBJ2-1; 8 nucleotides align to TRBD1. The sequenced sample was CD4+ T cells from PBMCs cultured with HCoV-OC43 spike peptides, obtained after COVID-19 vaccination. The subset here: HCoV-OC43 spike overlapping peptide pool stimulation. The CDR3 region has the DNA TGCGCCAGCAGCCTGGGACAGGCCTACAATGAGCAGTTCTTC. Translated, it gives CASSLGQAYNEQFF.